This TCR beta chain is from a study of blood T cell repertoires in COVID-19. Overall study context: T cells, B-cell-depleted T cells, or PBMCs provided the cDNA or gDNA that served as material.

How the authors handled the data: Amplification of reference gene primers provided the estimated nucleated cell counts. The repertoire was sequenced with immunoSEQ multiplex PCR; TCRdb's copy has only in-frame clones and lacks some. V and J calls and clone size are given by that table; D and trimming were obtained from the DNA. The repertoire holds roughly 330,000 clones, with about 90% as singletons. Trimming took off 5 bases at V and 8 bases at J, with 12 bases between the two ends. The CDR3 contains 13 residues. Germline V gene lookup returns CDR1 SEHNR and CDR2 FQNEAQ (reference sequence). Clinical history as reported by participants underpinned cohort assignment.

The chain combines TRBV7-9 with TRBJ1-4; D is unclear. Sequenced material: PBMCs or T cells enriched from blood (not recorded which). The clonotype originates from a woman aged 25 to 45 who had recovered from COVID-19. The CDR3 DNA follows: TGTGCCAGCAGCCCCGGTGCGTTGGAAAAACTGTTTTTT. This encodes CASSPGALEKLFF.